This TCR beta chain was profiled in a study of beta chain features in type 1 diabetes. Study-wide results and limits: Among patients with Type 1 diabetes, TCRB CDR3s were moderately but significantly shorter in every one of the four CD4+ subsets.

Comment on this clone: As yet, its antigen is unknown.

CD45RO/CCR7/CD25/CD127/CD95/CD27 staining was used to isolate CD4+ naive, central memory, regulatory and stem cell-like memory cells by sorting. Isolated RNA was reverse transcribed in full, so expressed TCRB transcripts were sequenced. Here immunoSEQ multiplex PCR was the method, and the copy in TCRdb shows in-frame clones only, minus some. This sample has approximately 150,000 clones, with approximately 10% found just once. The receptor's source is a man aged 25-45 years with type 1 diabetes. Input material: central memory CD4+ T cells from blood.

The CDR3 is CASSSHRLAGNEQFF. The CDR3 coding sequence is TGTGCCAGCAGCTCCCACCGACTAGCGGGCAATGAGCAGTTCTTC. V and J are TRBV7-2 and TRBJ2-1; TRBD2 matches 10 bases. V lost 4 bases to trimming and J lost 6 bases; unmatched junction nucleotides: 6. This CDR3 has 15 amino acids. The germline V gene has CDR1 SGHTA and CDR2 FQGNSA.